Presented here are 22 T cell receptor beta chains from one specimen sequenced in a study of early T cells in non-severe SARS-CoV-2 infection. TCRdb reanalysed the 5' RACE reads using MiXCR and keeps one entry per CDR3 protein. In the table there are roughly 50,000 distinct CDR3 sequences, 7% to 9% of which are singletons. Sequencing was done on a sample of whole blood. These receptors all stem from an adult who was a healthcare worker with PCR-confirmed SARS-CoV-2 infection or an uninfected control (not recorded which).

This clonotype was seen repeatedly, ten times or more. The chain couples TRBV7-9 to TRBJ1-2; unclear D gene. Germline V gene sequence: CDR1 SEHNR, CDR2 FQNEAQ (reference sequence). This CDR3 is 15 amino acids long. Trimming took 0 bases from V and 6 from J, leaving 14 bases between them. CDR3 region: CASSLAGKSGDGYTF. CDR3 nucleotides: TGTGCCAGCAGCTTAGCGGGGAAATCAGGCGATGGCTACACCTTC.

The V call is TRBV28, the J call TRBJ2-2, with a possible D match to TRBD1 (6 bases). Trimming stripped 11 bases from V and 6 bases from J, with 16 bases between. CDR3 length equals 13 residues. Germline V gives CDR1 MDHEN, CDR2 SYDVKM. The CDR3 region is CAARPGVPGELFF. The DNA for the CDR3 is TGTGCCGCCAGGCCAGGGGTTCCCGGGGAGCTGTTTTTT.

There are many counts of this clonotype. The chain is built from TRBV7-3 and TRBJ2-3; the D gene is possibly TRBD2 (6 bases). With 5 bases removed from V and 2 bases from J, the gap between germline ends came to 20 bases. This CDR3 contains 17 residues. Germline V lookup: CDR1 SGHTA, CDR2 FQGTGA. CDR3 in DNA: TGTGCCAGCAGCCTAGAGCCGGCGGGAAGGGTCACAGATACGCAGTATTTT. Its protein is CASSLEPAGRVTDTQYF.

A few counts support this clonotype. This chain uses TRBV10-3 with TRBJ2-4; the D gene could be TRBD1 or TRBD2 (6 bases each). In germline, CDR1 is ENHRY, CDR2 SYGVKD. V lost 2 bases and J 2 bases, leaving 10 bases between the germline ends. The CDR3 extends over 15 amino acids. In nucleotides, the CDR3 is TGTGCCATCAGTGAGCCCCGGGGGCCCAAAAACATTCAGTACTTC. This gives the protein CAISEPRGPKNIQYF.

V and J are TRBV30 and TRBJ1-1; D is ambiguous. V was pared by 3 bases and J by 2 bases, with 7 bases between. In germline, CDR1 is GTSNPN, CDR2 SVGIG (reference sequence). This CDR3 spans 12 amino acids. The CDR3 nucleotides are TGTGCCTGGAGCGACGGCAACACTGAAGCTTTCTTT. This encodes CAWSDGNTEAFF.

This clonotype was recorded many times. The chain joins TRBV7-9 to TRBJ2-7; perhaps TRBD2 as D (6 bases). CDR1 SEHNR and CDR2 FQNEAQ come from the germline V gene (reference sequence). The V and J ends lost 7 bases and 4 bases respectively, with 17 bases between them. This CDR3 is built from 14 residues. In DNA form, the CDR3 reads TGTGCCAGCACCTACGCGGCGGGGCCGTACGAGCAGTACTTC. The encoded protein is CASTYAAGPYEQYF.

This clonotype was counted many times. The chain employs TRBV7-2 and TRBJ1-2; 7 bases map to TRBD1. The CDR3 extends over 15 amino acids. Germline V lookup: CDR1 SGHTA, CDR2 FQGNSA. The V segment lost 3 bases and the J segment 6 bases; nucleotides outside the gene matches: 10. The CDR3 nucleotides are TGTGCCAGCAGCTTCTCCGGACAGGCAATAAATGGCTACACCTTC. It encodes CASSFSGQAINGYTF.

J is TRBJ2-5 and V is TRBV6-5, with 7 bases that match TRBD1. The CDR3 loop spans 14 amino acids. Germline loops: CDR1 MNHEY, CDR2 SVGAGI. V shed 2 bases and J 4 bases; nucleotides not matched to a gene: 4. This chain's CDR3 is CASSYKAGGETQYF. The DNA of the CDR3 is TGTGCCAGCAGTTACAAGGCAGGGGGAGAGACCCAGTACTTC.

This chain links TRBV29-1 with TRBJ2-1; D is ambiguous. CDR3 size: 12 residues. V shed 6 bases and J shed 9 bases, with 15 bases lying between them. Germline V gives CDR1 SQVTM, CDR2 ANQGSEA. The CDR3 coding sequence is TGCAGCGTACCGGTCCCTACGGGTGAGCAGTTCTTC. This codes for CSVPVPTGEQFF.

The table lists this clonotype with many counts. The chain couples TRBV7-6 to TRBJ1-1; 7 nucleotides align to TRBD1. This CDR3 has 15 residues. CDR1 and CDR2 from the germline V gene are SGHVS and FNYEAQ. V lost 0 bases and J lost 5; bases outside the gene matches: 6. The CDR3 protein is CASSLAKGARTEAFF. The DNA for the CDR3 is TGTGCCAGCAGCTTAGCAAAGGGGGCGAGAACTGAAGCTTTCTTT.

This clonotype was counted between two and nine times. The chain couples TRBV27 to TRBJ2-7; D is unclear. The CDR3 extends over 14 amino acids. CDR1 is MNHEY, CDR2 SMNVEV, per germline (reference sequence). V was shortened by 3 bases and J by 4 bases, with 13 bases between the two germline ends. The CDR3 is CASSFNGLGYEQYF. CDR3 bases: TGTGCCAGCAGTTTTAACGGCCTGGGATACGAGCAGTACTTC.

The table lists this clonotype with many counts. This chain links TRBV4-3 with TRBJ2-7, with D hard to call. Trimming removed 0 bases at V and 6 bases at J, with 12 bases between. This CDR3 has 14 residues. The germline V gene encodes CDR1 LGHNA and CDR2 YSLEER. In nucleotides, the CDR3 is TGCGCCAGCAGCCAAGATAGAGGAGTGAGCGAGCAGTACTTC. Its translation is CASSQDRGVSEQYF.

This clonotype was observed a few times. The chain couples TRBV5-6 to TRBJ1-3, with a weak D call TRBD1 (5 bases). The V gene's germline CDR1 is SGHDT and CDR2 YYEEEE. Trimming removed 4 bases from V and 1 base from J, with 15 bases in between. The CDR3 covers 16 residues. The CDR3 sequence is CASSGTGLLSGNTIYF. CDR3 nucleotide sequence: TGTGCCAGCAGCGGGACGGGACTGTTGTCTGGAAACACCATATATTTT.

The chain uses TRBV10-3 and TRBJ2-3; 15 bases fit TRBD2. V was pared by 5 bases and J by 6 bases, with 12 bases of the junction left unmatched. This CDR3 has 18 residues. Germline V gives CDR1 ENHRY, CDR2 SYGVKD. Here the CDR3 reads CAISPPGLAGGGRDTQYF. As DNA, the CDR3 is TGTGCCATCAGTCCTCCGGGACTAGCGGGAGGAGGCAGGGATACGCAGTATTTT.

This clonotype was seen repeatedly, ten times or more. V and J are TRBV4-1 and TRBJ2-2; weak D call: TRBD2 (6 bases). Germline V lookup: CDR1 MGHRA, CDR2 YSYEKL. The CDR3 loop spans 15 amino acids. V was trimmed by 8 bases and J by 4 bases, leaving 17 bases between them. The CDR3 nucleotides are TGCGCCAGCGCCTCACGGGGGAGGACCACCGGGGAGCTGTTTTTT. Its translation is CASASRGRTTGELFF.

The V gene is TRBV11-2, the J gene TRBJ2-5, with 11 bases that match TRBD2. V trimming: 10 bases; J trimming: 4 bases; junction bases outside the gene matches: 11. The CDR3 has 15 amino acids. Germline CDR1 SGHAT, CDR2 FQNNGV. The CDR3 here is CATEAGLAGGETQYF. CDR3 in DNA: TGTGCCACCGAAGCTGGGCTAGCGGGGGGAGAGACCCAGTACTTC.

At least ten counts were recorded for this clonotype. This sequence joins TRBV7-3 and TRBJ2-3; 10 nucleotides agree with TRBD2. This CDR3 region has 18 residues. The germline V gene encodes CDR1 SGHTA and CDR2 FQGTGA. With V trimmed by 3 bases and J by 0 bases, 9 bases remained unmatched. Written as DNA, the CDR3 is TGTGCCAGCAGCTTTGCGGTAGCGGGAGGCCATAGCACAGATACGCAGTATTTT. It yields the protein CASSFAVAGGHSTDTQYF.

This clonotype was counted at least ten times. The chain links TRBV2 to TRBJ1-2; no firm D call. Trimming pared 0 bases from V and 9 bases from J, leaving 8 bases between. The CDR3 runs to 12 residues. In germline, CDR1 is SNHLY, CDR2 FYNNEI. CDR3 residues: CASSEAESSYTF. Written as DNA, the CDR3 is TGTGCCAGCAGTGAAGCAGAATCCAGCTACACCTTC.

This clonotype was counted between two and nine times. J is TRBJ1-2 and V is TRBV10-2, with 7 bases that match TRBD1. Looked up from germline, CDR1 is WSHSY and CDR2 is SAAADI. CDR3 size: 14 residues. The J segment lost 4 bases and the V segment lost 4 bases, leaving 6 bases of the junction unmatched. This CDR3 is CASSGRTGSYGYTF. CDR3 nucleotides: TGCGCCAGCAGTGGCCGGACAGGTTCCTATGGCTACACCTTC.

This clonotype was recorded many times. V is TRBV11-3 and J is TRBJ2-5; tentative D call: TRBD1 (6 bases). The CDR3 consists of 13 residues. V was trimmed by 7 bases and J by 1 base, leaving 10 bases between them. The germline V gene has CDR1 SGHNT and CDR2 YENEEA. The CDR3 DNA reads TGTGCCAGCACCTCGGACAGCCAAGAGACCCAGTACTTC. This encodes CASTSDSQETQYF.

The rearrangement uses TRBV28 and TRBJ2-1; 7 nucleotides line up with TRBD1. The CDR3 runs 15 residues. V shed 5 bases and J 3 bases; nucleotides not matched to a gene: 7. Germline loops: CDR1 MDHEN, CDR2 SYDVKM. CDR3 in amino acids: CASSPKGAGYNEQFF. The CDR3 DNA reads TGTGCCAGCAGTCCCAAGGGGGCAGGCTACAATGAGCAGTTCTTC.

The CDR3 is CSVSSGGQPQHF. In DNA, the CDR3 is TGCAGCGTAAGCAGCGGGGGTCAGCCCCAGCATTTT. This sequence joins TRBV29-1 and TRBJ1-5, with a tentative D call TRBD1 (5 bases). Per germline, CDR1 SQVTM and CDR2 ANQGSEA. The CDR3 contains 12 residues. Trimming cost V 6 bases and J 6 bases, with 12 bases left between them.